This T cell receptor (beta chain) was obtained from a study of identical twins. The V and J ends lost 7 bases and 4 bases respectively, with 5 bases between them. This CDR3 has 11 residues. This clonotype appeared many times. Through template switching, a universal primer site was introduced, and the cDNA contained unique molecular identifiers. MiXCR, run by TCRdb on the 5' RACE reads, gives a single entry per CDR3 protein. This repertoire shows about 730,000 distinct CDR3 sequences, about 20% found once; its top ten account for around 4.5%. The same sample was also studied in work on T cells expressing NK-cell markers. As that report states: Seropositivity for HCMV was found in seven of the eight sequenced donors, with one seronegative. In about 6 donors, dominant CD3+CD56+NKG2C+ clones formed roughly 1.0-7.5% of CD8+ cells.

The sequenced sample consisted of PBMCs. The chain combines TRBV12-3 or TRBV12-4 with TRBJ2-1; the D is unclear. The receptor's source is a woman aged 18-29 years in good health. CDR3 in amino acids: CASNQYNEQFF. CDR3 nucleotides: TGTGCCAGCAACCAGTACAATGAGCAGTTCTTC.